The present T cell receptor (beta chain) was sequenced within a study of cytomegalovirus exposure and HLA in healthy donors. Comment on this clone: Its antigen is unknown.

Vbeta (60) and Jbeta (13) primers were used in the PCR. TCRdb's table, derived via immunoSEQ multiplex PCR, lists solely in-frame clones and lacks some. This table holds fewer than 200,000 clones, around 83% found once. Overall study results and limits: A later analysis found common viral pathogens apparently linked to several of the most significant clusters. Later work associated over 15,000 TCR beta sequences with HLA alleles at 0.05 false discovery rate. According to the study, around 160 TCR beta chains were cytomegalovirus-associated. Most CMV-associated TCR beta chains were later found to appear HLA-restricted.

The CDR3 extends over 15 amino acids. CDR1 is SGHTA and CDR2 is FQGNSA in the germline V gene. The ends lost 0 bases at V and 6 bases at J; junction bases unmatched: 3. V and J are TRBV7-2 and TRBJ2-2; 8 bases line up with TRBD1. The clonotype comes from a man in his thirties or forties in good health and CMV-seropositive. The sample was PBMCs. CDR3 nucleotide sequence: TGTGCCAGCAGCTTAGCAGGACAGGGAGCCGGGGAGCTGTTTTTT. This sequence encodes CASSLAGQGAGELFF.